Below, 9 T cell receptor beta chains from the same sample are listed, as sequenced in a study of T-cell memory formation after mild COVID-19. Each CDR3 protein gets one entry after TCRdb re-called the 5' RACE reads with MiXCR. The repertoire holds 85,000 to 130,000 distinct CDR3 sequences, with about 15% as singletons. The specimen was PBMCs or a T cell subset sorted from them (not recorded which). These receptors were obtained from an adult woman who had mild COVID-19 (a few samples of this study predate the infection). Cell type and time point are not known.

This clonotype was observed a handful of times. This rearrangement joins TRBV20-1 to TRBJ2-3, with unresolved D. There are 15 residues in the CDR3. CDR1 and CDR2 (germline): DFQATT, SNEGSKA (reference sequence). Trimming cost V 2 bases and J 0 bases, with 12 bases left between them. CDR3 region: CSARLTTESTDTQYF. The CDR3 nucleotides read TGCAGTGCTAGATTAACAACGGAAAGCACAGATACGCAGTATTTT.

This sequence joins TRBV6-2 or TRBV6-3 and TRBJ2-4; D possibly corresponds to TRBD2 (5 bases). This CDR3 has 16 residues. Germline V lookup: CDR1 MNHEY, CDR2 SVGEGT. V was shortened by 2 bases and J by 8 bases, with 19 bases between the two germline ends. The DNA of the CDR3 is TGTGCCAGCAGTTACGGGGAAGGGAGTCCCCCTCACATTCAGTACTTC. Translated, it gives CASSYGEGSPPHIQYF.

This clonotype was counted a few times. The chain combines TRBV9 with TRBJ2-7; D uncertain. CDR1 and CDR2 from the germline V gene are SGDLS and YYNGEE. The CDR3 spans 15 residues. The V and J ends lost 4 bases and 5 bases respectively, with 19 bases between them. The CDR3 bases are TGTGCCAGCAGCCCATCCGGCCACTCCCTTGACGAGCAGTACTTC. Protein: CASSPSGHSLDEQYF.

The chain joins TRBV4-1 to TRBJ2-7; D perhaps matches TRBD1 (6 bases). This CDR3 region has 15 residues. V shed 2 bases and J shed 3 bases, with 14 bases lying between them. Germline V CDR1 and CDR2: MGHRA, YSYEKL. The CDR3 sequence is CASSQRTVGNYEQYF. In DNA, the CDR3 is TGCGCCAGCAGCCAAAGGACAGTGGGAAACTACGAGCAGTACTTC.

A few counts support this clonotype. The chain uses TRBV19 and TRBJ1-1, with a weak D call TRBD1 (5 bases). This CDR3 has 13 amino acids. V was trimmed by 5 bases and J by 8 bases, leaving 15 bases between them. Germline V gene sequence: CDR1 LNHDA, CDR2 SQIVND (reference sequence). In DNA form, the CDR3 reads TGTGCCAGTAGTGTGGCATGGGGCGGAGAAGCTTTCTTT. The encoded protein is CASSVAWGGEAFF.

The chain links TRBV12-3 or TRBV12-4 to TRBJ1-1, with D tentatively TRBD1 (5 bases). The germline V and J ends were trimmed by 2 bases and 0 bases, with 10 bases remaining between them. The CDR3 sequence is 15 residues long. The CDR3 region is CASSLSPGLNTEAFF. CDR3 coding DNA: TGTGCCAGCAGTTTATCCCCAGGGTTGAACACTGAAGCTTTCTTT.

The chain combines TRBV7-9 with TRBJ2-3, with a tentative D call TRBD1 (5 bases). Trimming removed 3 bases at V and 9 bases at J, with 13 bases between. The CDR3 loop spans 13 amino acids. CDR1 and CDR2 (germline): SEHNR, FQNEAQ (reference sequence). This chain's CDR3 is CASSFRVLDTQYF. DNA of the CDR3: TGTGCCAGCAGCTTCAGGGTGTTAGACACGCAGTATTTT.

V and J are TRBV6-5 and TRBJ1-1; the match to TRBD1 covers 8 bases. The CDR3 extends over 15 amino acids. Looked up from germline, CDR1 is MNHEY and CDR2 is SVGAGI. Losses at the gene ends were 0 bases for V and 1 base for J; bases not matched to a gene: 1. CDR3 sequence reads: CASSYSGTGNTEAFF. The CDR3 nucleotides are TGTGCCAGCAGTTACTCCGGGACAGGGAACACTGAAGCTTTCTTT.

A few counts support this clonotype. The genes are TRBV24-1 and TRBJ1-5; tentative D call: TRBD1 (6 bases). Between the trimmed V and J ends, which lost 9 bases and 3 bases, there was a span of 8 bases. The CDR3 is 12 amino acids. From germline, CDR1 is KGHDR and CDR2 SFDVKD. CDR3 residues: CATGQTNQPQHF. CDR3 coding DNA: TGTGCCACCGGACAGACCAATCAGCCCCAGCATTTT.